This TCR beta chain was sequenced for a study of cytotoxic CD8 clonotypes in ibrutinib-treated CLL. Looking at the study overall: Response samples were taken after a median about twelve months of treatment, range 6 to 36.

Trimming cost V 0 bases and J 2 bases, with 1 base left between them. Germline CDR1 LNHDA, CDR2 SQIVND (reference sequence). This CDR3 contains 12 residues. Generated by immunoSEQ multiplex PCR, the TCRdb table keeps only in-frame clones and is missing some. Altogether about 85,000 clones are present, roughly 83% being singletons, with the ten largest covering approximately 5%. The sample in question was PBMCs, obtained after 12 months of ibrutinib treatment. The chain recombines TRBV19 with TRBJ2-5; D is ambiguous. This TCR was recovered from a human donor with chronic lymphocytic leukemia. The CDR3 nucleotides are TGTGCCAGTAGTATAGATCAAGAGACCCAGTACTTC. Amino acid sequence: CASSIDQETQYF.